The T cell receptor (beta chain) under discussion was sequenced for a study of vaccination effects on CD4 cells after COVID-19 (dated by TCRdb to 2021 to 2024). With regard to the full study: Participants received two doses of either the BNT162b2 or the mRNA-1273 mRNA SARS-CoV-2 vaccine. The study compared SARS-CoV-2 spike-specific CD4+ TCR repertoires before and after mRNA vaccination in COVID-19 convalescent patients and infection-naive vaccine recipients. A total of nine to ten COVID-19 convalescent patients and a few SARS-CoV-2-naive healthy vaccine recipients were included in the full study. In the study, cultures from other donors were sequenced using the Oncomine TCR Beta short-read assay on an Illumina iSeq 100. Results and caveats for the whole study, not just this receptor: The study was limited by a small number of convalescent patients, and early post-infection timepoints were lacking. Among healthy vaccine recipients, nearly all vaccine-induced clones were SARS-CoV-2 mono-reactive, and only 1 of 255 was cross-reactive with common cold coronaviruses. Both infection-induced and vaccine-induced clones contracted markedly at late post-vaccination timepoints, which is consistent with waning T cell responses.

From the cysteine up to the phenylalanine, the CDR3 has a length of 14 residues. The sequence is cut down to CDR3 DNA, 42 bases in frame from base 1. Reading the germline V gene gives CDR1 ENHRY and CDR2 SYGVKD. Germline trimming: 4 bases from V, 8 bases from J; junction bases outside gene matches: 4. The ViraFEST assay stimulated PBMC with viral peptide pools and then used TCR sequencing to identify antigen-specific CD4+ T cell clonotypes by expansion. After less than eleven days of culture, CD4+ T cells were isolated with the EasySep CD4+ T cell isolation kit. None of the healthy vaccine recipients had a prior SARS-CoV-2 infection, which was confirmed by nucleocapsid antibody tests that came back negative both before and after vaccination. Some 1.9 million PBMC per well were cultured with approximately 10 ug/ml peptides in IMDM containing about 5% human AB serum, roughly 10 IU/ml IL-2 and gentamicin. Half of the culture medium was replaced with fresh IL-2-containing medium on days 3 and 7. Unless otherwise noted, each peptide stimulation condition was cultured in triplicate wells. Using Ficoll-Paque Plus gradient centrifugation, PBMC were separated from whole blood and then either used fresh or cryopreserved at -140C. The overlapping peptide pools covered the spike proteins of SARS-CoV-2 as well as those of the common cold coronaviruses HCoV-NL63, HCoV-OC43 and HCoV-229E. The QIAamp micro DNA kit was used to extract genomic DNA from the cultured CD4+ T cells.

The library was produced with the immunoSEQ multiplex PCR assay. DNA from the cultured, isolated CD4+ T cells was subjected to TCR beta CDR3 sequencing. Regarding the original processing steps: Non-productive TCR sequences were removed, reads were trimmed to the CDR3 region, and CDR3s of at least 7 amino acids were retained. The MANAFEST web app was used to pick out antigen-specific clonotypes by comparing their expansion in peptide wells with that in reference cultures. For clones to be considered positive, expansion at FDR<0.05 versus reference and all other wells, an odds ratio above 5, and a frequency above 0.1% in two replicate wells were required. A clonotype was defined as cross-reactive if the clonotype was significantly expanded both in SARS-CoV-2 spike wells and in at least one common cold coronavirus spike condition. CDR3 similarity was assessed by Levenshtein distance with the stringdist R package, and unrooted trees were built with ape in R 3.6.1. The source is immuneACCESS, and TCRdb retained only in-frame sequences with V and J called. Part of the clones is not carried over; for the studies checked, unresolved V genes explain less than half of this, and the remainder is unexplained. V and J calls and clone size follow that table, whereas D and trimming were derived from the DNA. Within this sample are approximately 82,000 clones, with around four fifths of them counted one time only. 1.5% to 2% of the sample rests with the top ten.

Comment on this clone: The specificity of this receptor is unknown. Per-base quality was not reported, and no clone a single base away is much larger than it.

This receptor was obtained from a human donor who received a COVID-19 vaccine. The starting material was CD4+ T cells from PBMCs cultured with HCoV-229E spike peptides, obtained before COVID-19 vaccination. Taken with the paper, the label for cell subset or site translates to: HCoV-229E spike overlapping peptide pool stimulation. The chain is encoded by TRBV10-3 joined to TRBJ1-6; 8 nucleotides in the junction match TRBD1. The CDR3 reads CAISGTGQYSPLHF. The DNA reads TGTGCCATCAGTGGGACAGGGCAGTATTCACCCCTCCACTTT.